This T cell receptor beta chain came from a study of blood T cells in healthy people across ages. The V end lost 4 bases, the J end lost 4 bases, and 20 bases lay between the germline ends. The CDR3 spans 16 residues. Per the germline V gene, CDR1 is SGHRS and CDR2 is YFSETQ. A sample-barcoded 5' primer and a J-beta primer mix were used in a second PCR of about 6 to 11 cycles. TCRdb re-called the 5' RACE reads through MiXCR, storing one row per CDR3 protein. The table lists around 990,000 distinct CDR3 sequences, 30% to 40% of them singletons. The chain carries TRBV5-1 and TRBJ1-2; D may be TRBD1 (6 bases). This clonotype was obtained from a man younger than 30 in good health. Sequencing used blood. The CDR3 spells CASSPAGGQTFYGYTF. The CDR3 DNA reads as TGCGCCAGCAGCCCGGCGGGGGGGCAGACTTTCTATGGCTACACCTTC.